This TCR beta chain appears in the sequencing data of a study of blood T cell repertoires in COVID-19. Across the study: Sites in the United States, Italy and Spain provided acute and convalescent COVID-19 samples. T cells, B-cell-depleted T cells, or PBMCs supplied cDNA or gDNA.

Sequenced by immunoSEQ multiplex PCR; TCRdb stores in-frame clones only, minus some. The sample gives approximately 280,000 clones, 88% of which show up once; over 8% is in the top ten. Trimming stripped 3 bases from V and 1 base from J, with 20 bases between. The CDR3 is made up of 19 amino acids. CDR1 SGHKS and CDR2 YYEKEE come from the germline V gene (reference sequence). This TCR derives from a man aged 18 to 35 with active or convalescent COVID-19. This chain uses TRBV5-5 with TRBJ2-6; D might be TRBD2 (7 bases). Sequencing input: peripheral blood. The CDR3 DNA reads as TGTGCCAGCAGCTCCCTCGGGGGGCGCGACTGGTCTGGGGCCAACGTCCTGACTTTC. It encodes CASSSLGGRDWSGANVLTF.